The clone carrying this T cell receptor (beta chain) was detected many times. The sample comes from a study of neurological immune-mediated disorders. With 3 bases removed from V and 1 base from J, the gap between germline ends came to 13 bases. Germline V CDR1 and CDR2: MGHRA, YSYEKL. The CDR3 has 15 amino acids. One entry per CDR3 protein, called by TCRdb with MiXCR from the 5' RACE reads. The sample has around 17,000 distinct CDR3 sequences, 3% to 3.5% seen once; the top ten hold around 20%. This rearrangement joins TRBV4-1 to TRBJ2-7, with D perhaps matching TRBD1 or TRBD2 (5 bases each). This receptor was obtained from a woman in her thirties or forties in good health. The material sequenced was CD8+ T cells from blood. In nucleotides, the CDR3 is TGCGCCAGCAGCCAGGCCGGGACGGTGTCCTACGAGCAGTACTTC. Protein sequence: CASSQAGTVSYEQYF.